The clone carrying this T cell receptor (beta chain) was observed a single time. Assay: immunoSEQ multiplex PCR; the TCRdb copy retains only in-frame clones and omits some. Of more than 60,000 clones in the sample, roughly 91% were seen once. The data derive from a study of T cell changes during pregnancy in multiple sclerosis. CDR1 and CDR2 (germline): SGHDT, YYEEEE. V was clipped by 0 bases and J by 2 bases; unmatched bases: 7. The CDR3 runs 19 residues. The chain carries TRBV5-6 and TRBJ2-3; 15 bases align to TRBD2. This TCR was recovered from a female donor with multiple sclerosis, enrolled in a pregnancy study. Sequencing was performed on peripheral blood, taken before pregnancy. CDR3 amino acids: CASSLEGLAGGLNTDTQYF. The CDR3 region has the DNA TGTGCCAGCAGCTTGGAAGGACTAGCGGGGGGGCTGAACACAGATACGCAGTATTTT.